The T cell receptor (beta chain) described here comes from a study of blood T cells in healthy people across ages. Overall study context: Capturing about one barcoded beta molecule per two T cells was achieved by template switching. Findings and limits, study-wide: In older individuals, TCR beta diversity per million T cells was lower, falling roughly linearly with age. Aged donors had fewer naive CD4+ cells and lower diversity than long-lived donors. Unsorted PBMC input precluded a conclusive naive versus antigen-experienced comparison.

Germline CDR1 KGHDR, CDR2 SFDVKD. This CDR3 comprises 14 residues. This clonotype occurred a few times. Antigen specificity is unknown. Through a sample-barcoded 5' primer and a J-beta primer mix, a second PCR was run for roughly 7 to 12 cycles. One entry per CDR3 protein, called by TCRdb with MiXCR from the 5' RACE reads. Here the sample spans over a million distinct CDR3 sequences, roughly 45% being singletons. Sequencing was carried out using blood. The chain couples TRBV24-1 to TRBJ2-5; TRBD1 matches 8 bases. The J call could be wrong; TRBJ2-1 is a better fit for the DNA end. This TCR was recovered from a woman aged 55-70 years in good health. CDR3 sequence: CATATGGSQETQFF. For the CDR3, the DNA is TGTGCCACGGCTACAGGGGGAAGCCAAGAGACCCAGTTCTTC.